This record concerns one T cell receptor beta chain sequence. These data originate in a study of Ad26.COV2.S vaccination and SARS-CoV-2 variants. The overall study: Doses of Ad26.COV2.S were injected into muscle once or twice, 56 days apart.

Treatment of the sample: about 20 received Ad26.COV2.S at low or high dose, single or two shots; 5 received placebo; per-sample allocation not given. At day 63 after the first vaccine or placebo injection, samples were drawn. Per the germline V gene, CDR1 is MNHNS and CDR2 is SASEGT. The CDR3 is made up of 17 amino acids. With 4 bases clipped from V and 0 bases from J, the junction kept 9 bases outside the gene matches. Produced via immunoSEQ multiplex PCR; TCRdb's table is partial and in-frame only. The sample yields 350,000 to 450,000 clones, 70% to 90% seen once. This TCR derives from a person aged 18-60 years who received the Ad26.COV2.S COVID-19 vaccine or a placebo. The material was peripheral blood, obtained in a trial of Ad26.COV2.S vaccine versus placebo. The chain carries TRBV6-1 and TRBJ1-5, with 7 bases lining up with TRBD1. The CDR3 DNA follows: TGTGCCAGCAGTGGAGTGACAGGGCCACCTAGCAATCAGCCCCAGCATTTT. It yields the protein CASSGVTGPPSNQPQHF.